The subject of this entry is one TCR beta chain. These data come from a study of Ad26.COV2.S vaccination and SARS-CoV-2 variants. CDR1 is MNHEY, CDR2 SVGEGT, per germline. J lost 3 bases, V lost 5 bases, and 3 bases had no gene match. This CDR3 is built from 14 residues. Treatment denoted: roughly 18 received Ad26.COV2.S at low or high dose, single or two shots; about 5 received placebo; per-sample allocation not given. Sample collection was performed on day 63 after the first vaccine or placebo injection. Sequencing used immunoSEQ multiplex PCR; TCRdb keeps in-frame clones, though not all of them. The sample includes about 680,000 clones, around 92% of them seen just once.

The receptor's source is a person between 18 and 65 years old who received the Ad26.COV2.S COVID-19 vaccine or a placebo. This sequence joins TRBV6-2 or TRBV6-3 and TRBJ2-3; TRBD2 matches at 9 bases. The material was peripheral blood, obtained in a trial of Ad26.COV2.S vaccine versus placebo. The CDR3 DNA sequence: TGTGCCAGCAGTCTAGCGGGGTTGACAGATACGCAGTATTTT. Residues: CASSLAGLTDTQYF.